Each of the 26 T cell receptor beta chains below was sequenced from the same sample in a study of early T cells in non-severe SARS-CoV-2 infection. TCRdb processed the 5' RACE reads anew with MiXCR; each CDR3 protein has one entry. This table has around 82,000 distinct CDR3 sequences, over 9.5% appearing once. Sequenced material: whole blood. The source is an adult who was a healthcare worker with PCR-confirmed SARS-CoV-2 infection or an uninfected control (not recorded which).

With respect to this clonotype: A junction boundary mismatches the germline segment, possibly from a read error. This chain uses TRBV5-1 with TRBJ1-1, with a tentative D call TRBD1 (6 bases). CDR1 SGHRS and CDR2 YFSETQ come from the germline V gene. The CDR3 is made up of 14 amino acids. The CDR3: CASSSSGDGTEAIF. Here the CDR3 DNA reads TGCGCCAGCAGCAGCTCAGGGGACGGGACTGAAGCTATCTTT.

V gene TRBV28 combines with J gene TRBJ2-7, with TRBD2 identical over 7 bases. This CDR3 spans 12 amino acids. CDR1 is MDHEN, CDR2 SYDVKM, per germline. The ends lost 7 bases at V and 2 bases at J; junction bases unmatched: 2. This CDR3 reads CASNSGTYEQYF. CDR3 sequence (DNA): TGTGCCAGCAACAGCGGGACCTACGAGCAGTACTTC.

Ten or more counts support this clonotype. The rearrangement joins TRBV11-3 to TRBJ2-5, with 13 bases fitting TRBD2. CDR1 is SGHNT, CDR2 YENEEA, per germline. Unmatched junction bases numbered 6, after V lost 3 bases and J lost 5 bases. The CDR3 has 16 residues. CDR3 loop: CASSLGLAGTSETQYF. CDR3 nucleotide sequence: TGTGCCAGCAGCTTGGGACTAGCGGGAACGAGTGAGACCCAGTACTTC.

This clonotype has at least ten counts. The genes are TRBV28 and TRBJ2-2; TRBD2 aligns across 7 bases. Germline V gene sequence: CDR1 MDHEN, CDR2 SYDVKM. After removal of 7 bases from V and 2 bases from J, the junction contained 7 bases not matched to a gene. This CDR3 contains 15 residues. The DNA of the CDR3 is TGTGCCAGCACCCCCCCGGGACTAAACACCGGGGAGCTGTTTTTT. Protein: CASTPPGLNTGELFF.

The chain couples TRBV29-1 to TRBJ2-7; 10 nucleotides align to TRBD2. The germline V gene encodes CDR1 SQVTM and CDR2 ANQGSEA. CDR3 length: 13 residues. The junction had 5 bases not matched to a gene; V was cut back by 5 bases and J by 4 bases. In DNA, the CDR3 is TGCAGCGTTCTAGCGGGAGCTCAGTACGAGCAGTACTTC. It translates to CSVLAGAQYEQYF.

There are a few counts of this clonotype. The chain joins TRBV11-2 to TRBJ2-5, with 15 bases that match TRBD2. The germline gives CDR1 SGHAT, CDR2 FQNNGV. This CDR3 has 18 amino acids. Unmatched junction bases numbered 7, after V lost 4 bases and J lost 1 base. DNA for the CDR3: TGTGCCAGCAGCTCCGGGACTAGCGGGAGGTTCGGCCAAGAGACCCAGTACTTC. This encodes CASSSGTSGRFGQETQYF.

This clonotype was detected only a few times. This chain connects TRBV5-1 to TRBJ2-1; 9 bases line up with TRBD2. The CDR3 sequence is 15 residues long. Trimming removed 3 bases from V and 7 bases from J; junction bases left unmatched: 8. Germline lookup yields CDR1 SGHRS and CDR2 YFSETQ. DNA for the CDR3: TGCGCCAGCAGCTCTACCGGGACTAGCCCAAATGAGCAGTTCTTC. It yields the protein CASSSTGTSPNEQFF.

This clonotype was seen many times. The CDR3 sequence: CASSITGYRQFF. CDR3 coding DNA: TGTGCCAGTAGTATAACAGGCTATAGGCAGTTCTTC. This chain links TRBV19 with TRBJ2-1, with a weak D call TRBD1 (5 bases). The CDR3 loop spans 12 amino acids. V shed 2 bases and J shed 12 bases, with 11 bases lying between them. Germline V CDR1 and CDR2: LNHDA, SQIVND (reference sequence). Full variable domain (remainder filled in from reference TRBV19 and TRBJ2-1): DGGITQSPKYLFRKEGQNVTLSCEQNLNHDAMYWYRQDPGQGLRLIYYSQIVNDFQKGDIAEGYSVSREKKESFPLTVTSAQKNPTAFYLCASSITGYRQFFGPGTRLTVL.

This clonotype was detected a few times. The CDR3: CASSPVAEPTYNEQFF. In DNA form, the CDR3 reads TGTGCCAGCAGCCCTGTAGCGGAACCCACCTACAATGAGCAGTTCTTC. The chain couples TRBV28 to TRBJ2-1, with D perhaps TRBD2 (6 bases). The germline V and J ends were trimmed by 6 bases and 2 bases, with 17 bases remaining between them. The CDR3 loop spans 16 amino acids. Germline V gene sequence: CDR1 MDHEN, CDR2 SYDVKM.

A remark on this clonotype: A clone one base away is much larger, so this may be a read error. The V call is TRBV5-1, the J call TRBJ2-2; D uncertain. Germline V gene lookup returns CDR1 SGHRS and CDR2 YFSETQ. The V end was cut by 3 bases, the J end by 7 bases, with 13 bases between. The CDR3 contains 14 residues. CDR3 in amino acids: CASSSPRSHGELFF. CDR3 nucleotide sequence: TGCGCCAGCAGCTCACCGAGGTCCCACGGGGAGCTGTTTTTT.

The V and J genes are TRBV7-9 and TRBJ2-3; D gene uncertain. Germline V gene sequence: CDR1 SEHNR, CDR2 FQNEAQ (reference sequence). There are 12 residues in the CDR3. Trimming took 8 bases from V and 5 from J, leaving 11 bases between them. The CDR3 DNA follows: TGTGCCAGCGCAACTTTAGGAGATACGCAGTATTTT. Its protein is CASATLGDTQYF.

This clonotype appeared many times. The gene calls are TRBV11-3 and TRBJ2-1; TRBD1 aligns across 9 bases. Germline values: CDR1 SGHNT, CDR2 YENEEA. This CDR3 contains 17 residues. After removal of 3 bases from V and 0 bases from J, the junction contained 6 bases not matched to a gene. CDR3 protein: CASSLDRGPLSYNEQFF. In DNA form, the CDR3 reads TGTGCCAGCAGCTTGGACAGGGGTCCCCTCTCCTACAATGAGCAGTTCTTC.

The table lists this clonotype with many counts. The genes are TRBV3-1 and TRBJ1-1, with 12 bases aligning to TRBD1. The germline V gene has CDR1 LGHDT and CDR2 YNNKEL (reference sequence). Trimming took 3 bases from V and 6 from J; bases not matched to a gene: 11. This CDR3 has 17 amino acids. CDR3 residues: CASSQFLPGTGGSEAFF. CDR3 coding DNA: TGTGCCAGCAGCCAGTTCCTACCAGGGACAGGGGGCTCTGAAGCTTTCTTT.

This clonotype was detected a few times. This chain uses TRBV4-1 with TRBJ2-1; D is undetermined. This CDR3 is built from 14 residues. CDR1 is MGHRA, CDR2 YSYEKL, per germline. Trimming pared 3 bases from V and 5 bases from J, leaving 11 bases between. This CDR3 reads CASSHPAGDNEQFF. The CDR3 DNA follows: TGCGCCAGCAGCCACCCGGCCGGAGACAATGAGCAGTTCTTC.

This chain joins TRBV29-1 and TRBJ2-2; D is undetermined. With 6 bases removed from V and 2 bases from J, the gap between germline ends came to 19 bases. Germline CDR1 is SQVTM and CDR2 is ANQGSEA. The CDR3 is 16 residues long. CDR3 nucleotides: TGCAGCGTCCCCCTCTCGGTAGTAAGAAACACCGGGGAGCTGTTTTTT. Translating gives CSVPLSVVRNTGELFF.

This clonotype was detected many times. The DNA for the CDR3 is TGCGCCAGCAGCCAAGATATGAGCAATGAGCAGTTCTTC. Translation: CASSQDMSNEQFF. The chain carries TRBV4-1 and TRBJ2-1; D call uncertain. Trimming removed 0 bases from V and 6 bases from J, with 6 bases in between. Germline CDR1 and CDR2: MGHRA and YSYEKL. The CDR3 is 13 amino acids.

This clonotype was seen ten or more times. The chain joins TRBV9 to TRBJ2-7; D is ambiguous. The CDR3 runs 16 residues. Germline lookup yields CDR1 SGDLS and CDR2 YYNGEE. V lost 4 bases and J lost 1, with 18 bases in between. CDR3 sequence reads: CASSMRPNVASYEQYF. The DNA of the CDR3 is TGTGCCAGCAGCATGAGACCGAACGTTGCGTCCTACGAGCAGTACTTC.

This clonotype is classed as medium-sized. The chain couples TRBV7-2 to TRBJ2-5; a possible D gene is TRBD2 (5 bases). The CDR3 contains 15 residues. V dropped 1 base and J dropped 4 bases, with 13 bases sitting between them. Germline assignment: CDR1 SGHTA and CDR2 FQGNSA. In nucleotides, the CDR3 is TGTGCCAGCAGCTTAGGTGGCGCGGGTTCAGAGACCCAGTACTTC. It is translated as CASSLGGAGSETQYF.

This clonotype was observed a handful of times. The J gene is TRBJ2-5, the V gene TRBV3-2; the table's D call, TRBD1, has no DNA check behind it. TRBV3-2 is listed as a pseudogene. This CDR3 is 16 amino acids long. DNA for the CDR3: TGTGCCAGCAGCCTTGGCGGGACAGGGCTACAAGAGACCCAGTACTTC. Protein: CASSLGGTGLQETQYF.

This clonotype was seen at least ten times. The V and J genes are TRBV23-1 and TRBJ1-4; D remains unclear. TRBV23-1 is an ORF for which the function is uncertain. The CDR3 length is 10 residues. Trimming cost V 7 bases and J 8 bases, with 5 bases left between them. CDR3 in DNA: TGCGCCAGCACACTAGAAAAACTGTTTTTT. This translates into CASTLEKLFF.

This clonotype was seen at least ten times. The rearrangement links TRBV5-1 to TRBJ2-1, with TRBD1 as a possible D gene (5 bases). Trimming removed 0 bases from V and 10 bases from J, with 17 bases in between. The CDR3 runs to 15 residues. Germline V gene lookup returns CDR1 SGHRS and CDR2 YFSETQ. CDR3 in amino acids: CASSLGSQGAREQFF. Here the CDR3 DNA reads TGCGCCAGCAGCTTGGGTTCCCAAGGGGCCAGGGAGCAGTTCTTC.

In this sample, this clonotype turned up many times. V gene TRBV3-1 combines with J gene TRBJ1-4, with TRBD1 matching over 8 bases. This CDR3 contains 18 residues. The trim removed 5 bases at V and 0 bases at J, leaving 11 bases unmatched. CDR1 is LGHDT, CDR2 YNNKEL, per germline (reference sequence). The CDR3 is CASSYLGTGYATNEKLFF. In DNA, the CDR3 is TGTGCCAGCAGCTATCTTGGGACAGGTTATGCAACTAATGAAAAACTGTTTTTT. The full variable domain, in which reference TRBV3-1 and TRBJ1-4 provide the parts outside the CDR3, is DTAVSQTPKYLVTQMGNDKSIKCEQNLGHDTMYWYKQDSKKFLKIMFSYNNKELIINETVPNRFSPKSPDKAHLNLHINSLELGDSAVYFCASSYLGTGYATNEKLFFGSGTQLSVL.

DNA of the CDR3: TGCAGTGCTACGGGGGATTACACTGAAGCTTTCTTT. Translating it yields CSATGDYTEAFF. The rearrangement links TRBV20-1 to TRBJ1-1, with D possibly being TRBD1 (5 bases). The ends were cut back, 4 bases at V and 3 bases at J, with 9 bases in the middle. From germline, CDR1 is DFQATT and CDR2 SNEGSKA (reference sequence). The CDR3 has 12 residues.

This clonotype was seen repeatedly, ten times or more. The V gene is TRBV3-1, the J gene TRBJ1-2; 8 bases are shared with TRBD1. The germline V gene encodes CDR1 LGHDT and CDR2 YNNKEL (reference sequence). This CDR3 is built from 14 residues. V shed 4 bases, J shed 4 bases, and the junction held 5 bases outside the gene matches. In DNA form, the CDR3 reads TGTGCCAGCAGCCGGCCGGGACAGGTCTATGGCTACACCTTC. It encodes CASSRPGQVYGYTF.

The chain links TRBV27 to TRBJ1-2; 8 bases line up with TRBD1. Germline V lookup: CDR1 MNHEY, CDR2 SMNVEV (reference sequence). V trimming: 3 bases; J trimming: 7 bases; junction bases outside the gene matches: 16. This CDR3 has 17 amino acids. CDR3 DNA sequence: TGTGCCAGCAGTTTTAGAGCGACAGGGGAAACTATAAGTGGCTACACCTTC. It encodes CASSFRATGETISGYTF.

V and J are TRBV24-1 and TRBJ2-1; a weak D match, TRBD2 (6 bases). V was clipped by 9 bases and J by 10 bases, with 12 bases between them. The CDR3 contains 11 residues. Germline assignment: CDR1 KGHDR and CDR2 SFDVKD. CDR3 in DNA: TGTGCCACCGGGGCGGGATTAGAGCAGTTCTTC. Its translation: CATGAGLEQFF.